This T cell receptor beta chain was retrieved from a study of regulatory T cells in long-lasting Graves disease. Researchers made TCR beta libraries by using iRepertoire HTBI primers and running Arm-PCR on CDR3 regions. TCRdb analysed the multiplex PCR reads with MiXCR anew, one entry per CDR3 protein. The sample carries a few hundred thousand distinct CDR3 sequences, 10% to 15% recorded once. The time point was: newly diagnosed GD, antithyroid drugs for less than 3 months. RNA from PBMCs was the source of the TCR library. Germline assignment: CDR1 LNHDA and CDR2 SQIVND (reference sequence). CDR3 size: 14 residues. Deletions cut 3 bases from V and 3 bases from J, with 12 bases between. In addition, the sample was reused for a study of T cells in Graves' hyperthyroidism and ophthalmopathy.

The starting material was peripheral blood mononuclear cells (PBMCs), obtained at new diagnosis, from a patient treated with antithyroid drugs. This clonotype originated in a woman aged 18-29 years with Graves disease. The V gene is TRBV19, the J gene TRBJ2-7; D perhaps matches TRBD1 (6 bases). The CDR3 is CASSIAQGLYEQYF. The CDR3 coding sequence is TGTGCCAGTAGTATTGCACAGGGTCTCTACGAGCAGTACTTC. Using reference TRBV19 and TRBJ2-7 for the parts outside the CDR3, the full variable domain is DGGITQSPKYLFRKEGQNVTLSCEQNLNHDAMYWYRQDPGQGLRLIYYSQIVNDFQKGDIAEGYSVSREKKESFPLTVTSAQKNPTAFYLCASSIAQGLYEQYFGPGTRLTVT.